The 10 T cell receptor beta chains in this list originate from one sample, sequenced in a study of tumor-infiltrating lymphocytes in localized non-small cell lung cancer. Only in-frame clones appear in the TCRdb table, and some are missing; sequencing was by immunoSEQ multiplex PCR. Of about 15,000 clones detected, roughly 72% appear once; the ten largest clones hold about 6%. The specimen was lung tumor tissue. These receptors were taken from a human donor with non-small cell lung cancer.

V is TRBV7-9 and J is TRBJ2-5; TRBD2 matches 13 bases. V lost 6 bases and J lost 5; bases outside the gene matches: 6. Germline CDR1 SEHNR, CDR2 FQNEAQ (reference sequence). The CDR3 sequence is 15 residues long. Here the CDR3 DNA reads TGTGCCAGCAGAAACGGACTAGCGGGAGTGGAGACCCAGTACTTC. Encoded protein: CASRNGLAGVETQYF.

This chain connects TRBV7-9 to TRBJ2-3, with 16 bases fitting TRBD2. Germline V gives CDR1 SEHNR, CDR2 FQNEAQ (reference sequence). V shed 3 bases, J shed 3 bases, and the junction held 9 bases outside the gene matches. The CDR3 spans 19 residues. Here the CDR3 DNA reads TGTGCCAGCAGCTTCGGAGGGACTAGCGGGAGGGCAACGACAGATACGCAGTATTTT. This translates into CASSFGGTSGRATTDTQYF. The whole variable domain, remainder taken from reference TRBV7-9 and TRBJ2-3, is DTGVSQNPRHKITKRGQNVTFRCDPISEHNRLYWYRQTLGQGPEFLTYFQNEAQLEKSRLLSDRFSAERPKGSFSTLEIQRTEQGDSAMYLCASSFGGTSGRATTDTQYFGPGTRLTVL.

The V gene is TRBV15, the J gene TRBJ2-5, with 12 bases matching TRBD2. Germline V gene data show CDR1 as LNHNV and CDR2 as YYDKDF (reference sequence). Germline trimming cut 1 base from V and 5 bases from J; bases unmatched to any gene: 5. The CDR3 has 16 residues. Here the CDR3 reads CATSRATSGGLETQYF. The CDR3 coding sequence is TGTGCCACCAGCAGAGCGACTAGCGGGGGTTTGGAGACCCAGTACTTC.

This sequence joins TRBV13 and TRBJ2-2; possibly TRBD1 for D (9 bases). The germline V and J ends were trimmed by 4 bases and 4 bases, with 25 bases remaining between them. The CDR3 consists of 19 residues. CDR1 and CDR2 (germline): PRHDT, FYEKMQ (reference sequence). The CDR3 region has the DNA TGTGCCAGCAGCTCGACAGGGGGGACTAGGGATCGTAGCACCGGGGAGCTGTTTTTT. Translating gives CASSSTGGTRDRSTGELFF. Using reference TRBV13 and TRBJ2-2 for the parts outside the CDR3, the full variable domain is AAGVIQSPRHLIKEKRETATLKCYPIPRHDTVYWYQQGPGQDPQFLISFYEKMQSDKGSIPDRFSAQQFSDYHSELNMSSLELGDSALYFCASSSTGGTRDRSTGELFFGEGSRLTVL.

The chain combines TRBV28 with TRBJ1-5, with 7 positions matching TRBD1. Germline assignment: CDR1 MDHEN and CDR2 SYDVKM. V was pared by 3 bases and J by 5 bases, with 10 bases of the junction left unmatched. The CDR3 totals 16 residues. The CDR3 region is CASSFGSRGVYQPQHF. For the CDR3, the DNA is TGTGCCAGCAGTTTCGGAAGCAGGGGGGTGTATCAGCCCCAGCATTTT.

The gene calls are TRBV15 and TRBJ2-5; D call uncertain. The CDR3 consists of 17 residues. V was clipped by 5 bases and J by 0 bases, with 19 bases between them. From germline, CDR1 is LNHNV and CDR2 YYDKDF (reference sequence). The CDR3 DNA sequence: TGTGCCACCAGCGGTCCCACACAGAGCTTAAACCAAGAGACCCAGTACTTC. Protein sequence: CATSGPTQSLNQETQYF.

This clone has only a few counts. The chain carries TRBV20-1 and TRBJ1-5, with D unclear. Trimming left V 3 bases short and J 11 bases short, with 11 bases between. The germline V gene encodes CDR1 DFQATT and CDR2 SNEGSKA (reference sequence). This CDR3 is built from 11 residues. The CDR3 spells CSARAVEAQHF. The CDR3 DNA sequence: TGCAGTGCTAGGGCCGTCGAGGCCCAGCATTTT.

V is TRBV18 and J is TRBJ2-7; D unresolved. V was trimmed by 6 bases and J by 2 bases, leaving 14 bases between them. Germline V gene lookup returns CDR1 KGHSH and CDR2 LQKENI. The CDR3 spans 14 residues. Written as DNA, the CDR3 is TGTGCCAGCTCTCGAGGAGCACAGACCTACGAGCAGTACTTC. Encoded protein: CASSRGAQTYEQYF.

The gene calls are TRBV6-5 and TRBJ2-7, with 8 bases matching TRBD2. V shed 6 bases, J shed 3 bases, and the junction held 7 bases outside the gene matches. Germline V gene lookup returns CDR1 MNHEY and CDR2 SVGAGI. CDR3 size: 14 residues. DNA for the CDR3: TGTGCCAGCAGCCGCCAAAGCGGGAGCTACGAGCAGTACTTC. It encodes CASSRQSGSYEQYF.

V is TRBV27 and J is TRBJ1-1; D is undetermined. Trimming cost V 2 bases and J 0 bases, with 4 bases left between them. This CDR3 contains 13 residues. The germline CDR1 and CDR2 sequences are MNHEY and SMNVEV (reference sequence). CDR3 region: CASSLVLNTEAFF. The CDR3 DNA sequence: TGTGCCAGCAGTTTAGTGCTGAACACTGAAGCTTTCTTT.